A selection of T cell receptor beta chains follows, all from one sample in a study of blood T cells in healthy people across ages. In TCRdb, the 5' RACE reads were re-called with MiXCR into one record per CDR3 protein. Here the sample spans approximately 580,000 distinct CDR3 sequences, 24% being singletons. This same sample was also part of a study on T cells of mothers and their children.

The source material was blood. These receptors came from a boy aged 5 to 17 in good health. The CDR3 runs from the conserved cysteine through the conserved F or W. The D gene is left open where the match is weak. A clone size is listed for some rows: how often the clone was seen (once, few, many), or a class if it is expanded.

CDR3 DNA: TGTGCCAGCAGCTTACGTCCAGCCCTGTGGGAGGGAGATACGCAGTATTTT
CDR3 protein: CASSLRPALWEGDTQYF
J gene: TRBJ2-3
clone size: NA
D gene: TRBD2
V gene: TRBV11-2

CDR3 DNA: TGCAGTGCTAATTCCCGGGAATTTGTGTACTTC
CDR3 protein: CSANSREFVYF
J gene: TRBJ2-5
clone size: NA
D gene: NA
V gene: TRBV20-1

CDR3 DNA: TGCAGTGCTTGGGGGCAAAACTATAATTCACCCCTCCACTTT
CDR3 protein: CSAWGQNYNSPLHF
J gene: TRBJ1-6
clone size: NA
D gene: NA
V gene: TRBV20-1

CDR3 DNA: TGCAGCCCAGTACGGATAGGAAATGAGCAGTTCTTC
CDR3 protein: CSPVRIGNEQFF
J gene: TRBJ2-1
clone size: NA
D gene: NA
V gene: TRBV29-1

CDR3 DNA: TGTGCCACCAGTGATTCGCGTGCGGGTCCGTCGTCCGGGGAGCTGTTTTTT
CDR3 protein: CATSDSRAGPSSGELFF
J gene: TRBJ2-2
clone size: NA
D gene: NA
V gene: TRBV24-1

CDR3 DNA: TGTGCCAGCAGTTACTCCGGTCTGGAAAAACTGTTTTTT
CDR3 protein: CASSYSGLEKLFF
J gene: TRBJ1-4
clone size: few
D gene: NA
V gene: TRBV6-6

CDR3 DNA: TGTGCCAGCAGTCCGGGACAGGGGGGCGGTGGCTACACCTTC
CDR3 protein: CASSPGQGGGGYTF
J gene: TRBJ1-2
clone size: NA
D gene: TRBD1
V gene: TRBV12-3/TRBV12-4

CDR3 DNA: TGCGCCAGCAGCTTCACCCCCCTACAAGAGACCCAGTACTTC
CDR3 protein: CASSFTPLQETQYF
J gene: TRBJ2-5
clone size: few
D gene: NA
V gene: TRBV5-1

CDR3 DNA: TGCGCCAGCAGCCTCGGACAGGGGTCGTTGAACACTGAAGCTTTCTTT
CDR3 protein: CASSLGQGSLNTEAFF
J gene: TRBJ1-1
clone size: NA
D gene: TRBD1
V gene: TRBV5-1

CDR3 DNA: TGTGCCAGCACCTTGGGACAGGGTTATTCACCCCTCCACTTT
CDR3 protein: CASTLGQGYSPLHF
J gene: TRBJ1-6
clone size: NA
D gene: TRBD1
V gene: TRBV27

CDR3 DNA: TGCGCCAGCCGCGATCAGGCGATTAATGAAAAACTGTTTTTT
CDR3 protein: CASRDQAINEKLFF
J gene: TRBJ1-4
clone size: NA
D gene: NA
V gene: TRBV5-1

CDR3 DNA: TGTGCCAGCAGCTCCGGAAGGTCGTCGATCAATGAGCAGTTCTTC
CDR3 protein: CASSSGRSSINEQFF
J gene: TRBJ2-1
clone size: few
D gene: NA
V gene: TRBV7-2

CDR3 DNA: TGTGCCAGCAGTTACTCCGTGGGGGTTGAGACCCTCCACTTT
CDR3 protein: CASSYSVGVETLHF
J gene: TRBJ1-6
clone size: NA
D gene: NA
V gene: TRBV6-2/TRBV6-3

CDR3 DNA: TGTGCCAGCAGTAGCGGACAGGCCCCATATAACTATGGCTACACCTTC
CDR3 protein: CASSSGQAPYNYGYTF
J gene: TRBJ1-2
clone size: NA
D gene: TRBD1
V gene: TRBV28

CDR3 DNA: TGTGCCAGCAGCTACTCTATCGGACAGCTCAGTGAGAAGTTCTTC
CDR3 protein: CASSYSIGQLSEKFF
J gene: TRBJ2-1
clone size: NA
D gene: NA
V gene: TRBV7-2

CDR3 DNA: TGTGCCAGCAGTGGGCAACAAGAGACCCAGTACTTC
CDR3 protein: CASSGQQETQYF
J gene: TRBJ2-5
clone size: NA
D gene: NA
V gene: TRBV2

CDR3 DNA: TGTGCCAGCAGCCATAACCGACTAGCGGCCTTCCCAGATACGCAGTATTTT
CDR3 protein: CASSHNRLAAFPDTQYF
J gene: TRBJ2-3
clone size: NA
D gene: TRBD2
V gene: TRBV28

CDR3 DNA: TGCAGTGCTAGGGACGGACAGGAGAATCAGCCCCAGCATTTT
CDR3 protein: CSARDGQENQPQHF
J gene: TRBJ1-5
clone size: many
D gene: TRBD1
V gene: TRBV20-1

CDR3 DNA: TGTGCCAGCAGTTTAGTTTACCTTGAAAAACTGTTTTTT
CDR3 protein: CASSLVYLEKLFF
J gene: TRBJ1-4
clone size: NA
D gene: NA
V gene: TRBV28

CDR3 DNA: TGTGCCAGTAGCGTAGGACTAGCGGGTGACTCCTACGAGCAGTACTTC
CDR3 protein: CASSVGLAGDSYEQYF
J gene: TRBJ2-7
clone size: few
D gene: TRBD2
V gene: TRBV9

CDR3 DNA: TGTGCCAGCAGCCCTGGACTGACCTCTGGGGCCAACGTCCTGACTTTC
CDR3 protein: CASSPGLTSGANVLTF
J gene: TRBJ2-6
clone size: few
D gene: NA
V gene: TRBV7-9

CDR3 DNA: TGTGCCAGCAGGTGGGGGCCGAATGAGCAGTTCTTC
CDR3 protein: CASRWGPNEQFF
J gene: TRBJ2-1
clone size: NA
D gene: NA
V gene: TRBV6-1

CDR3 DNA: TGTGCCAGCAGCGCTAGCGGGGCCTACAATGAGCAGTTCTTC
CDR3 protein: CASSASGAYNEQFF
J gene: TRBJ2-1
clone size: NA
D gene: TRBD2
V gene: TRBV9

CDR3 DNA: TGTGCCAGCAGTTTATACACGAGCTCCTACAATGAGCAGTTCTTC
CDR3 protein: CASSLYTSSYNEQFF
J gene: TRBJ2-1
clone size: many
D gene: NA
V gene: TRBV28

CDR3 DNA: TGCAGCGTTGGGCCTAGCGGGGGGGATTACGAGCAGTACTTC
CDR3 protein: CSVGPSGGDYEQYF
J gene: TRBJ2-7
clone size: NA
D gene: TRBD2
V gene: TRBV20-1

CDR3 DNA: TGCAGTGCTTCGAGACTACAGGGGGCTGAAGCTTTCTTT
CDR3 protein: CSASRLQGAEAFF
J gene: TRBJ1-1
clone size: NA
D gene: TRBD1
V gene: TRBV20-1

CDR3 DNA: TGTGCCAGCAGTGAGGTGGGAGAAAGTGTCGAGCAGTACTTC
CDR3 protein: CASSEVGESVEQYF
J gene: TRBJ2-7
clone size: NA
D gene: NA
V gene: TRBV6-1

CDR3 DNA: TGTGCCAGCATCTCTGACCGGACTAGCGGGAGGGAGGACAATGAGCAGTTCTTC
CDR3 protein: CASISDRTSGREDNEQFF
J gene: TRBJ2-1
clone size: NA
D gene: TRBD2
V gene: TRBV28

CDR3 DNA: TGTGCCAGCAGTCCCCCCGGGACAGGGACTGGCTACACCTTC
CDR3 protein: CASSPPGTGTGYTF
J gene: TRBJ1-2
clone size: NA
D gene: TRBD1
V gene: TRBV28

CDR3 DNA: TGTGCCACCAGCAGACTCTCGGGCCAAGGAGAGAAGACCCAGTACTTC
CDR3 protein: CATSRLSGQGEKTQYF
J gene: TRBJ2-5
clone size: NA
D gene: NA
V gene: TRBV15

CDR3 DNA: TGTGCCAGCAGCCTAGGGGGACAGGTAGATGGGAAGCAGTACTTC
CDR3 protein: CASSLGGQVDGKQYF
J gene: TRBJ2-7
clone size: few
D gene: TRBD1
V gene: TRBV7-2

CDR3 DNA: TGTGCCAGCAGTTCCGGGACTAGCGGGAGGTCCGAAGAGACCCAGTACTTC
CDR3 protein: CASSSGTSGRSEETQYF
J gene: TRBJ2-5
clone size: NA
D gene: TRBD2
V gene: TRBV28

CDR3 DNA: TGTGCCAGCAGTCACGGGCGGGACGCTAGCACAGATACGCAGTATTTT
CDR3 protein: CASSHGRDASTDTQYF
J gene: TRBJ2-3
clone size: NA
D gene: NA
V gene: TRBV6-6

CDR3 DNA: TGTGCCAGCAGCTTTGCGGGCAGGGGTCGAGGAGCTAATGAAAAACTGTTTTTT
CDR3 protein: CASSFAGRGRGANEKLFF
J gene: TRBJ1-4
clone size: NA
D gene: NA
V gene: TRBV7-6

CDR3 DNA: TGTGCCAGTAGTCTGACTAGCGGGACGGGGGAGCAGTACTTC
CDR3 protein: CASSLTSGTGEQYF
J gene: TRBJ2-7
clone size: NA
D gene: TRBD2
V gene: TRBV19

CDR3 DNA: TGTGCCAGCAGTTTGCCGGACTTAGGGAGGAACGGGGAGCTGTTTTTT
CDR3 protein: CASSLPDLGRNGELFF
J gene: TRBJ2-2
clone size: few
D gene: NA
V gene: TRBV28

CDR3 DNA: TGTGCCAGCAGTGTCCAACAGGGGCGCCGGGATGGCTACACCTTC
CDR3 protein: CASSVQQGRRDGYTF
J gene: TRBJ1-2
clone size: NA
D gene: TRBD1
V gene: TRBV12-3/TRBV12-4

CDR3 DNA: TGTGCCAGCTCCCCGGGTGGGGACAGGGCACGGGCTGAAGCTTTCTTT
CDR3 protein: CASSPGGDRARAEAFF
J gene: TRBJ1-1
clone size: NA
D gene: TRBD1
V gene: TRBV6-2/TRBV6-3

CDR3 DNA: TGCAGTGCTAAATTGGCGGGAGGGGATACGCAGTATTTT
CDR3 protein: CSAKLAGGDTQYF
J gene: TRBJ2-3
clone size: NA
D gene: TRBD2
V gene: TRBV20-1

CDR3 DNA: TGTGCCACCAGCAGAGATAAGAAGGGCGAAGTATTTAACTATGGCTACACCTTC
CDR3 protein: CATSRDKKGEVFNYGYTF
J gene: TRBJ1-2
clone size: few
D gene: NA
V gene: TRBV15

CDR3 DNA: TGTGCCAGCGGCTTAGTGGGTCCACTGGTGGGCACAGATACGCAGTATTTT
CDR3 protein: CASGLVGPLVGTDTQYF
J gene: TRBJ2-3
clone size: NA
D gene: NA
V gene: TRBV7-2

CDR3 DNA: TGTGCCAGCAGTTACTCGGGTAGCGGGGCGCACCAAGAGACCCAGTACTTC
CDR3 protein: CASSYSGSGAHQETQYF
J gene: TRBJ2-5
clone size: NA
D gene: TRBD2
V gene: TRBV6-2/TRBV6-3

CDR3 DNA: TGTGCCAGCAGCTCTCGCTCGGGGACCCAGTACTTC
CDR3 protein: CASSSRSGTQYF
J gene: TRBJ2-5
clone size: few
D gene: NA
V gene: TRBV7-2

CDR3 DNA: TGTGCCAGCAACGCAGGAGAGACCCAGTACTTC
CDR3 protein: CASNAGETQYF
J gene: TRBJ2-5
clone size: many
D gene: NA
V gene: TRBV2

CDR3 DNA: TGTGCCAGCAGGAGTGGTGTAGTCAAAAACATTCAGTACTTC
CDR3 protein: CASRSGVVKNIQYF
J gene: TRBJ2-4
clone size: few
D gene: NA
V gene: TRBV6-5